Following are 19 T cell receptor beta chains from one sample sequenced in a study of T cell responses to AZD1222 COVID-19 vaccine. Using immunoSEQ multiplex PCR, the repertoire was profiled, and TCRdb retains in-frame clones only, with some absent. This table holds under 200,000 clones, 90% found once. The source was peripheral blood, collected on day 0 of AZD1222 vaccination. These TCRs come from an adult in good health.

V gene TRBV5-8 combines with J gene TRBJ1-6; weak D call: TRBD1 (5 bases). The CDR3 is 17 residues long. V lost 6 bases, J lost 1 base, and 17 bases lay in between. Germline CDR1 is SGHTS and CDR2 is YDEGEE. The chain's CDR3 is CASTQWGSPSYNSPLHF. CDR3 nucleotide sequence: TGTGCCAGCACCCAATGGGGCAGTCCATCCTATAATTCACCCCTCCACTTT.

The CDR3 coding sequence is TGTGCCAGCAGCTTACCGACGGGTAACTATGGCTACACCTTC. Amino acids: CASSLPTGNYGYTF. This chain joins TRBV28 and TRBJ1-2; no definite D call. There are 14 residues in the CDR3. The V end was cut by 6 bases, the J end by 1 base, with 12 bases between. Per germline, CDR1 MDHEN and CDR2 SYDVKM.

This clone came up once. The rearrangement uses TRBV28 and TRBJ2-1; D uncertain. The germline CDR1 and CDR2 sequences are MDHEN and SYDVKM. The V and J ends lost 7 bases and 0 bases respectively, with 7 bases between them. This CDR3 is 13 amino acids long. The CDR3 loop reads CASTRFSYNEQFF. The CDR3 DNA reads TGTGCCAGCACCAGATTCTCCTACAATGAGCAGTTCTTC.

This clone was seen a handful of times. This chain connects TRBV27 to TRBJ1-1; no firm D call. The CDR3 totals 12 residues. In germline, CDR1 is MNHEY, CDR2 SMNVEV (reference sequence). Deletions cut 4 bases from V and 1 base from J, with 4 bases between. The DNA of the CDR3 is TGTGCCAGCAGTTCTGGGAACACTGAAGCTTTCTTT. Amino acid sequence: CASSSGNTEAFF.

This sequence joins TRBV7-2 and TRBJ2-5; D is unclear. CDR3 length equals 12 residues. CDR1 and CDR2 (germline): SGHTA, FQGNSA. The germline V and J ends were trimmed by 5 bases and 0 bases, with 4 bases remaining between them. The CDR3 protein is CASSTYQETQYF. CDR3 coding DNA: TGTGCCAGCAGCACGTACCAAGAGACCCAGTACTTC.

For the CDR3, the DNA is TGTGCCAGCAGTTATGACAGGGGTGACACCGGGGAGCTGTTTTTT. Translation gives CASSYDRGDTGELFF. This chain connects TRBV6-5 to TRBJ2-2; TRBD1 matches at 8 bases. The CDR3 runs to 15 residues. The trim removed 3 bases at V and 3 bases at J, leaving 3 bases unmatched. The V gene's germline CDR1 is MNHEY and CDR2 SVGAGI.

The J gene is TRBJ1-3, the V gene TRBV28; the D is unclear. The CDR3 covers 16 residues. V was trimmed by 6 bases and J by 0 bases, leaving 15 bases between them. The germline CDR1 and CDR2 sequences are MDHEN and SYDVKM. The CDR3 sequence is CASSAPAGLSGNTIYF. In DNA form, the CDR3 reads TGTGCCAGCAGCGCGCCGGCAGGCCTCTCTGGAAACACCATATATTTT.

This chain uses TRBV7-9 with TRBJ2-7, with TRBD1 identical over 7 bases. The germline gives CDR1 SEHNR, CDR2 FQNEAQ (reference sequence). CDR3 length equals 12 residues. Trimming took 8 bases from V and 0 from J; bases not matched to a gene: 1. The CDR3 loop reads CASGDSSYEQYF. The CDR3 DNA reads as TGTGCCAGCGGGGACAGCTCCTACGAGCAGTACTTC.

In this sample, this clone turned up a few times. The chain has TRBV5-1 and TRBJ1-1; D is undetermined. The CDR3 loop spans 14 amino acids. CDR1 and CDR2 (germline): SGHRS, YFSETQ. V was pared by 2 bases and J by 0 bases, with 8 bases between. Written as DNA, the CDR3 is TGCGCCAGCAGCTTCCTCGACATGAACACTGAAGCTTTCTTT. Protein product: CASSFLDMNTEAFF.

The sample holds one count of this clone. This chain links TRBV3-1 (or the pseudogene TRBV3-2) with TRBJ2-3, with no clear D. Trimming cost V 1 base and J 3 bases, with 14 bases left between them. CDR3 length: 16 amino acids. Germline-derived CDR1 and CDR2 are LGHDT and YNNKEL (reference sequence). CDR3 sequence: CASSQVDLGGTDTQYF. In nucleotides, the CDR3 is TGTGCCAGCAGCCAAGTTGACCTCGGTGGGACAGATACGCAGTATTTT.

The rearrangement links TRBV7-3 to TRBJ1-1, with unresolved D. V was trimmed by 2 bases and J by 4 bases, leaving 11 bases between them. Germline V gives CDR1 SGHTA, CDR2 FQGTGA. The CDR3 extends over 14 amino acids. CDR3 protein: CASSLLAGSTEAFF. The DNA for the CDR3 is TGTGCCAGCAGCTTATTGGCAGGATCCACTGAAGCTTTCTTT. The full variable domain, its missing parts supplied by reference TRBV7-3 and TRBJ1-1, is GAGVSQTPSNKVTEKGKYVELRCDPISGHTALYWYRQSLGQGPEFLIYFQGTGAADDSGLPNDRFFAVRPEGSVSTLKIQRTERGDSAVYLCASSLLAGSTEAFFGQGTRLTVV.

The rearrangement uses TRBV9 and TRBJ2-7; D remains ambiguous. Deletions cut 0 bases from V and 5 bases from J, with 18 bases between. CDR3 length equals 16 residues. Germline CDR1 and CDR2: SGDLS and YYNGEE. The CDR3 protein is CASSVGGRLGRDEQYF. The CDR3 nucleotides are TGTGCCAGCAGCGTAGGAGGCCGGCTCGGAAGGGACGAGCAGTACTTC.

The chain links TRBV6-6 to TRBJ2-2; a weak D match, TRBD1 (5 bases). Germline V CDR1 and CDR2: MNHNY, SVGAGI (reference sequence). Trimming removed 4 bases at V and 1 base at J, with 10 bases between. There are 15 residues in the CDR3. For the CDR3, the DNA is TGTGCCAGCAGTTTGGCCCAGGGGAACACCGGGGAGCTGTTTTTT. This translates into CASSLAQGNTGELFF.

The rearrangement links TRBV5-6 to TRBJ1-2; D remains unclear. The CDR3 is 17 amino acids. Germline V CDR1 and CDR2: SGHDT, YYEEEE. Deletions cut 3 bases from V and 8 bases from J, with 26 bases between. This chain's CDR3 is CASSSLRPTRSHEGYTF. The CDR3 DNA reads as TGTGCCAGCAGCTCGCTTCGTCCGACGAGATCCCATGAGGGCTACACCTTC.

This rearrangement joins TRBV11-3 to TRBJ1-6, with a weak D call TRBD1 (5 bases). The CDR3 spans 18 residues. V was shortened by 5 bases and J by 0 bases, with 17 bases between the two germline ends. Per the germline V gene, CDR1 is SGHNT and CDR2 is YENEEA. CDR3 region: CASSPRQGDSSYNSPLHF. Here the CDR3 DNA reads TGTGCCAGCAGCCCTCGCCAGGGCGATAGCTCCTATAATTCACCCCTCCACTTT.

The chain is built from TRBV3-1 (or the pseudogene TRBV3-2) and TRBJ2-5; D perhaps matches TRBD1 (6 bases). V shed 6 bases and J shed 2 bases, with 16 bases lying between them. Germline assignment: CDR1 LGHDT and CDR2 YNNKEL (reference sequence). The CDR3 runs 15 residues. The CDR3 DNA reads as TGTGCCAGCAGAAGGGCAGGGGTTATACAAGAGACCCAGTACTTC. It translates to CASRRAGVIQETQYF.

This clone has only a few counts. The V gene is TRBV7-3, the J gene TRBJ1-2, with unresolved D. There are 12 residues in the CDR3. Germline V gene data show CDR1 as SGHTA and CDR2 as FQGTGA. Trimming took off 0 bases at V and 4 bases at J, with 3 bases between the two ends. CDR3 in DNA: TGTGCCAGCAGCTTAACCAGCTATGGCTACACCTTC. Translating it yields CASSLTSYGYTF.

The chain couples TRBV29-1 to TRBJ2-3, with TRBD2 identical over 8 bases. V was clipped by 4 bases and J by 0 bases; unmatched bases: 6. The CDR3 loop spans 15 amino acids. The germline CDR1 and CDR2 sequences are SQVTM and ANQGSEA. CDR3 DNA: TGCAGCGTTGGGACGATAGCGGGGAGCACAGATACGCAGTATTTT. Translating it yields CSVGTIAGSTDTQYF.

The chain carries TRBV19 and TRBJ1-2; the D gene is possibly TRBD1 (6 bases). V was pared by 6 bases and J by 8 bases, with 19 bases between. The V gene's germline CDR1 is LNHDA and CDR2 SQIVND (reference sequence). CDR3 length equals 14 residues. The CDR3, as DNA: TGTGCCAGTAGATATCAACAGGGTCGGAGAGGCTACACCTTC. It codes for CASRYQQGRRGYTF.